This T cell receptor (beta chain) was documented in a study of T-cell reconstitution after alpha-beta-depleted transplantation in children. Study conclusions and caveats: T-cell numbers and diversity, one year after transplant, stemmed largely from T cells that were newly produced. From surviving recipient T cells and thymic progenitors came the high day-60 TCRbeta diversity observed in some patients. At around two months after transplant, the alpha-beta T cells were reportedly derived from several hundred expanded clones that came from non-depleted graft cells.

This clonotype occurred a few times. Antigen specificity is unknown. Unique molecular identifiers were incorporated into the prepared TCRbeta library. TCRdb ran MiXCR on the PCR reads and lists one entry per CDR3 protein. The sample gives 250,000 to 400,000 distinct CDR3 sequences, roughly 25% of which show up once; 10% to 11% is in the top ten. Germline lookup yields CDR1 DFQATT and CDR2 SNEGSKA (reference sequence). V was clipped by 6 bases and J by 3 bases, with 11 bases between them. The CDR3 has 13 amino acids. The sequence was obtained from a male patient aged 5 to 17 who had a stem cell transplant for acute lymphoblastic leukemia, so the T cells may come from the graft donor. The material sequenced was PBMCs, mostly from graft donor cells, taken 180 days after TCRalphabeta/CD19-depleted stem cell transplant. This rearrangement joins TRBV20-1 to TRBJ2-2, with D uncertain. The CDR3, as DNA: TGCAGTGCCACACGTTGGGACACCGGGGAGCTGTTTTTT. Translating gives CSATRWDTGELFF.